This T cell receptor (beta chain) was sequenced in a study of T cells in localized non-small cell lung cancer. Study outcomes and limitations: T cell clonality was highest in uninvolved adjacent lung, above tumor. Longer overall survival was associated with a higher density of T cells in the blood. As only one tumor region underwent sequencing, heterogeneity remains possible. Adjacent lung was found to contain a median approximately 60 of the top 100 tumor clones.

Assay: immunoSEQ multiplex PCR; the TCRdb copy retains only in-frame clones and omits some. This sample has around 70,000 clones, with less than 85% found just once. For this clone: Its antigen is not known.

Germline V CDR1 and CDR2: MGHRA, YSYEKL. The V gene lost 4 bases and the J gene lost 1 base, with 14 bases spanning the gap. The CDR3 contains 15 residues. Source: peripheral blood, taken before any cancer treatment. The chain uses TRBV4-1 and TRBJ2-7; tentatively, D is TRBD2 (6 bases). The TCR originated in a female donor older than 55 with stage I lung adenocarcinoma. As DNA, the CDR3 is TGCGCCAGCAGCCCAGGGACTGGACGATCCTACGAGCAGTACTTC. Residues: CASSPGTGRSYEQYF.